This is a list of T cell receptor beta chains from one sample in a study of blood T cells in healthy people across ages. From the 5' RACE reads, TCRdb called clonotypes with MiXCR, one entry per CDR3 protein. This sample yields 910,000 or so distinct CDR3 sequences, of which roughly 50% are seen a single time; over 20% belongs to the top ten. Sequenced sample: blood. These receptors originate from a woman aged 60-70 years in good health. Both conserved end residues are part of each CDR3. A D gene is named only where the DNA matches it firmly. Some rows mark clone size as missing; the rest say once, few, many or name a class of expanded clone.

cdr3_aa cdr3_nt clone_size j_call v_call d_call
CASSFVGGVGETQYF TGTGCCAGCAGCTTCGTCGGGGGGGTGGGGGAGACCCAGTACTTC NA TRBJ2-5 TRBV7-3 TRBD2
CSAPGGSLGNEQFF TGCAGCGCCCCCGGGGGGTCCTTAGGGAATGAGCAGTTCTTC few TRBJ2-1 TRBV29-1 TRBD2
CASSPDRGRNTEAFF TGCGCCAGCAGCCCCGACAGGGGACGGAACACTGAAGCTTTCTTT NA TRBJ1-1 TRBV5-1 TRBD1
CAIQRGNNYEQYF TGTGCCATCCAAAGGGGAAACAACTACGAGCAGTACTTC few TRBJ2-7 TRBV10-3 NA
CAASRTSLDEQYF TGTGCCGCGTCCCGGACGTCGCTAGACGAGCAGTACTTC NA TRBJ2-7 TRBV27 NA
CASSFGPMRSNEQFF TGTGCCAGCAGTTTCGGCCCAATGCGGTCCAATGAGCAGTTCTTC few TRBJ2-1 TRBV28 NA
CASSQDHRDKANYGYTF TGCGCCAGCAGCCAAGATCATCGTGACAAAGCTAACTATGGCTACACCTTC many TRBJ1-2 TRBV4-1 NA
CASSLNLASTDTQYF TGTGCCAGCAGTTTAAACCTAGCAAGCACAGATACGCAGTATTTT NA TRBJ2-3 TRBV12-3/TRBV12-4 NA
CASSGLGWNEQFF TGTGCCAGCAGTGGACTAGGGTGGAATGAGCAGTTCTTC once TRBJ2-1 TRBV6-2/TRBV6-3 TRBD2
CASSYSKTYGYTF TGTGCCAGCAGTTACAGTAAGACCTATGGCTACACCTTC NA TRBJ1-2 TRBV28 NA
CASSLDRSGNYEQYF TGTGCCAGCAGCTTAGATCGTAGCGGGAACTACGAGCAGTACTTC few TRBJ2-7 TRBV11-3 TRBD2
CASSPKLPNTEAFF TGTGCCAGCAGTCCCAAGCTCCCTAACACTGAAGCTTTCTTT few TRBJ1-1 TRBV25-1 NA
CASSFVVGTYNEQFF TGTGCCAGCAGCTTCGTGGTTGGGACCTACAATGAGCAGTTCTTC once TRBJ2-1 TRBV7-2 NA
CSAQSREFEQFF TGCAGTGCCCAGAGTCGGGAGTTTGAGCAGTTCTTC few TRBJ2-1 TRBV20-1 NA
CASSRRPKSSYEQYF TGTGCCAGCAGCCGTAGACCCAAAAGCTCCTACGAGCAGTACTTC few TRBJ2-7 TRBV5-8 NA
CASSMVAGELFF TGTGCCAGCTCCATGGTGGCCGGGGAGCTGTTTTTT NA TRBJ2-2 TRBV6-6 NA
CSARDLAGTDTQYF TGCAGTGCTAGAGACCTAGCGGGCACAGATACGCAGTATTTT NA TRBJ2-3 TRBV20-1 TRBD2
CASSEYSAGSSSDEQFF TGTGCCAGCAGTGAATATTCGGCAGGGAGTAGTTCGGATGAGCAGTTCTTC NA TRBJ2-1 TRBV25-1 NA
CASVRDRQETQYF TGTGCCAGTGTCCGGGACAGACAAGAGACCCAGTACTTC NA TRBJ2-5 TRBV7-8 TRBD1
CASSYDSGGYEQYF TGTGCCAGCAGTTACGATAGCGGGGGCTACGAGCAGTACTTC few TRBJ2-7 TRBV6-5 TRBD2
CASSSIRDPPYNEQFF TGTGCCAGCAGTAGCATCCGGGACCCACCCTACAATGAGCAGTTCTTC NA TRBJ2-1 TRBV28 NA
CASSLASGSHNEQFF TGCGCCAGCAGCTTGGCATCGGGAAGTCACAATGAGCAGTTCTTC few TRBJ2-1 TRBV5-1 NA
CASRVTGVNSAFF TGTGCCAGCAGGGTGACAGGGGTCAATTCGGCTTTCTTT few TRBJ1-1 TRBV6-5 TRBD1
CSASLRLAGPKAGYVQYF TGCAGTGCTAGTCTTCGGCTAGCGGGACCAAAAGCGGGGTACGTGCAGTACTTC NA TRBJ2-7 TRBV20-1 TRBD2
CASSLTRDRYGYTF TGTGCCAGCAGCTTAACACGAGACCGGTATGGCTACACCTTC NA TRBJ1-2 TRBV7-2 NA
CSARGQGVGYEQYF TGCAGTGCTAGGGGACAGGGGGTAGGATACGAGCAGTACTTC NA TRBJ2-7 TRBV20-1 TRBD1
CASSTSQGSIQYF TGCGCCAGCAGCACATCACAGGGAAGCATTCAGTACTTC NA TRBJ2-4 TRBV5-1 NA
CASSLLGLNEQFF TGTGCCAGCAGCCTACTTGGACTGAATGAGCAGTTCTTC NA TRBJ2-1 TRBV7-9 NA
CASGTGGEQFF TGTGCCAGTGGGACAGGAGGTGAGCAGTTCTTC NA TRBJ2-1 TRBV19 TRBD1
CAISGTSGIGLDGEQYF TGTGCCATCAGTGGGACTAGCGGGATAGGTTTGGATGGCGAGCAGTACTTC few TRBJ2-7 TRBV10-3 TRBD2
CATLKAGGPNEQYF TGTGCCACCCTTAAAGCGGGAGGGCCCAATGAGCAGTACTTC NA TRBJ2-5 TRBV27 TRBD2
CASSPRQGRTGELFF TGTGCCAGCAGTCCCCGACAGGGGAGGACCGGGGAGCTGTTTTTT NA TRBJ2-2 TRBV7-2 TRBD1
CASSFGGGQETQYF TGTGCCAGCAGTTTCGGAGGGGGCCAAGAGACCCAGTACTTC many TRBJ2-5 TRBV12-3/TRBV12-4 NA
CASSWGLAENNEQFF TGTGCCAGCAGTTGGGGACTAGCGGAAAACAATGAGCAGTTCTTC NA TRBJ2-1 TRBV27 TRBD2
CASSQLGQGTQPQHF TGCGCCAGCAGCCAATTGGGACAGGGAACTCAGCCCCAGCATTTT NA TRBJ1-5 TRBV4-1 TRBD1
CASSVPGTQYF TGTGCCAGCAGTGTGCCGGGGACCCAGTACTTC many TRBJ2-5 TRBV12-3/TRBV12-4 NA
CASSATGRGNQPQHF TGTGCCAGCAGCGCCACAGGGAGGGGCAATCAGCCCCAGCATTTT NA TRBJ1-5 TRBV5-6 NA
CASSIGTSGERKQFF TGTGCCAGCAGTATCGGGACTAGCGGGGAGAGAAAGCAGTTCTTC NA TRBJ2-1 TRBV28 TRBD2
CASSFAEANYGYTF TGCGCCAGCAGCTTTGCAGAAGCTAACTATGGCTACACCTTC few TRBJ1-2 TRBV5-1 NA
CASSPDSGRTREQFF TGTGCCAGCAGCCCCGATAGCGGGCGGACGCGGGAGCAGTTCTTC NA TRBJ2-1 TRBV7-9 TRBD2
CASSLIGGEALSTEAFF TGTGCCAGCAGCTTAATAGGGGGTGAGGCGTTGTCTACTGAAGCTTTCTTT few TRBJ1-1 TRBV7-9 NA
CASSNTQETQYF TGTGCCAGCAGCAACACCCAAGAGACCCAGTACTTC once TRBJ2-5 TRBV28 NA
CSATSGLTYEQYF TGCAGTGCGACTAGCGGTTTGACCTACGAGCAGTACTTC NA TRBJ2-7 TRBV20-1 TRBD2
CASSLPGGASTDTQYF TGTGCCAGCAGCCTGCCCGGGGGGGCTAGCACAGATACGCAGTATTTT few TRBJ2-3 TRBV11-2 TRBD2
CASRRTGGEQYF TGTGCCAGCAGGCGGACAGGGGGCGAGCAGTACTTC NA TRBJ2-7 TRBV6-5 TRBD1
CSVPLDSTDTQYF TGCAGCGTTCCCTTGGACAGCACAGATACGCAGTATTTT NA TRBJ2-3 TRBV29-1 NA
CASSRNGAKSNEQFF TGTGCCAGCAGCCGGAACGGGGCGAAATCCAATGAGCAGTTCTTC few TRBJ2-1 TRBV14 NA
CSARKAGASYNEQFF TGCAGTGCTAGAAAAGCGGGAGCCTCCTACAATGAGCAGTTCTTC NA TRBJ2-1 TRBV20-1 TRBD2
CASTTGTSRIETQYF TGTGCCAGCACTACCGGGACTAGTCGTATCGAGACCCAGTACTTC NA TRBJ2-5 TRBV4-2 TRBD2
CASSPLIADREFYGYTF TGTGCCAGCTCACCACTCATAGCGGACAGGGAATTTTATGGCTACACCTTC NA TRBJ1-2 TRBV18 TRBD1
CSVLAGGALNEQFF TGCAGCGTACTAGCGGGAGGGGCGTTGAATGAGCAGTTCTTC NA TRBJ2-1 TRBV29-1 TRBD2
CSVRGQGNEQFF TGCAGCGTTCGGGGACAGGGCAATGAGCAGTTCTTC NA TRBJ2-1 TRBV29-1 TRBD1
CASSPNSRTAEAFF TGTGCCAGCAGCCCAAACTCACGGACGGCTGAAGCTTTCTTT few TRBJ1-1 TRBV25-1 NA
CASSLLGGYSSYEQYF TGTGCCAGCAGCTTATTGGGCGGATACAGCTCCTACGAGCAGTACTTC few TRBJ2-7 TRBV7-2 NA
CASSGSWRETQYF TGTGCCAGCTCTGGGAGTTGGCGAGAGACCCAGTACTTC few TRBJ2-5 TRBV7-2 NA